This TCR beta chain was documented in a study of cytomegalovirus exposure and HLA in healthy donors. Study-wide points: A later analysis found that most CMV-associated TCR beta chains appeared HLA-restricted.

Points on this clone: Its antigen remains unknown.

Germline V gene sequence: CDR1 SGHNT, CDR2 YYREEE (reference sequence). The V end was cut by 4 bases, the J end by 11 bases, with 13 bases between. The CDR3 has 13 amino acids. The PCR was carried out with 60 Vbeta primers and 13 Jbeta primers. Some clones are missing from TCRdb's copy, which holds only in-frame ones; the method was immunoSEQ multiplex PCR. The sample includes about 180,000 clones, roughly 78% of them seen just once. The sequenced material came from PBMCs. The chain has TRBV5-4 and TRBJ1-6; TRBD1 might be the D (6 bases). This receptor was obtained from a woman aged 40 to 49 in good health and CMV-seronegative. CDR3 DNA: TGTGCCAGCAGCGGCAGGGGAGTGGCACCCCTCCACTTT. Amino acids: CASSGRGVAPLHF.